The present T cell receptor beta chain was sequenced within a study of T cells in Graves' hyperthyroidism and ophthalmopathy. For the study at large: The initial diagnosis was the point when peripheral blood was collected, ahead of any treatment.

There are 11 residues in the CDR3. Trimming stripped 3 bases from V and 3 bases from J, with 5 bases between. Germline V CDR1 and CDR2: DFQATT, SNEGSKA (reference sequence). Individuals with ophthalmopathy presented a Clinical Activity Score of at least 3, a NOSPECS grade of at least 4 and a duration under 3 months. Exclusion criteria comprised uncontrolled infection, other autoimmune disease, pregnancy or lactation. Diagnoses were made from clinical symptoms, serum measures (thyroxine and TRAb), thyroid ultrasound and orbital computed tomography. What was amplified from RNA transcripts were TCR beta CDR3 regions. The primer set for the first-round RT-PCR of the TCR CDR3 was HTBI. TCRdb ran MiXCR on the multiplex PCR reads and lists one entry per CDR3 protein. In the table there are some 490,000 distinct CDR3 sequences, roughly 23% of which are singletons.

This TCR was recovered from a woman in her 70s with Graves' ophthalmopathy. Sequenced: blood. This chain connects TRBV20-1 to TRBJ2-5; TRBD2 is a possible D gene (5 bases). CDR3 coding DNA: TGCAGTGCTAGCGGGAAAGAGACCCAGTACTTC. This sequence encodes CSASGKETQYF.